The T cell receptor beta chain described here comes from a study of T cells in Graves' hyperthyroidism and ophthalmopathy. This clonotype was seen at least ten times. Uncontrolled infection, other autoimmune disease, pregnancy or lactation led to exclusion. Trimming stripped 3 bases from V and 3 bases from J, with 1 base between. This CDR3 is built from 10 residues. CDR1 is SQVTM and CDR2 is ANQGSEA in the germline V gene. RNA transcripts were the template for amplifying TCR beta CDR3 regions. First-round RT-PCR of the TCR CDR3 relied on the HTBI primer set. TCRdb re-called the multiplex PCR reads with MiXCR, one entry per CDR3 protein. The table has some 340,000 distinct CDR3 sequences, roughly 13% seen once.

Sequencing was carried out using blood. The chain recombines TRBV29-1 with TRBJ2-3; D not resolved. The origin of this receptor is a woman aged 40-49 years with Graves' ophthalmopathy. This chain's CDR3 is CSVETDTQYF. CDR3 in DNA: TGCAGCGTTGAGACAGATACGCAGTATTTT.